This T cell receptor beta chain was sequenced during a study of blood T cell repertoires in COVID-19. Profiled with immunoSEQ multiplex PCR; TCRdb holds only in-frame clones, not every one. The sample lists roughly 200,000 clones, 70% to 85% occurring once. The CDR3 extends over 13 amino acids. With 1 base removed from V and 3 bases from J, the gap between germline ends came to 7 bases. The germline V gene has CDR1 SGHRS and CDR2 YFSETQ. The sequence came from a man in his fifties or sixties who had recovered from COVID-19. Sequencing was done on a sample of peripheral blood. V is TRBV5-1 and J is TRBJ2-5; unclear D gene. The CDR3 nucleotides read TGCGCCAGCAGCTTGTACAGTGAAGAGACCCAGTACTTC. Translation: CASSLYSEETQYF.